Listed here are 29 T cell receptor beta chains from one sample, sequenced in a study of blood T cell repertoires in COVID-19. The table came from immunoSEQ multiplex PCR; TCRdb's copy has only in-frame clones and leaves some out. The sample shows hundreds of thousands of clones, about 86% of them seen only once. The specimen was PBMCs or T cells enriched from blood (not recorded which). The receptors here all came from a woman aged 40 to 50 with acute COVID-19.

V usage is TRBV4-1 and J usage is TRBJ2-5; D is unresolved. The CDR3 is 15 residues long. Trimming removed 0 bases from V and 0 bases from J, with 8 bases in between. Germline lookup yields CDR1 MGHRA and CDR2 YSYEKL. CDR3 sequence (DNA): TGCGCCAGCAGCCAAGAGCCGGCGGACCAAGAGACCCAGTACTTC. As protein: CASSQEPADQETQYF.

This chain connects TRBV5-6 to TRBJ2-2; 7 bases agree with TRBD2. Trimming took 3 bases from V and 4 from J; bases not matched to a gene: 15. The CDR3 is 18 residues long. The germline V gene encodes CDR1 SGHDT and CDR2 YYEEEE. CDR3 nucleotides: TGTGCCAGCAGCTGGGGGAGACTAGCCTCACGCGGCACCGGGGAGCTGTTTTTT. This codes for CASSWGRLASRGTGELFF.

This clone was seen only a few times. The DNA is left out, because the CDR3 cannot be placed on it with certainty; the CDR3 is given as TCRdb lists it. The chain has TRBV4-1 and TRBJ1-2; the D call in the table, TRBD1, was not verified against the DNA. The germline V gene encodes CDR1 MGHRA and CDR2 YSYEKL. The CDR3 is 14 amino acids long, termini counted. CDR3 amino acids: CASSQNWGTGTNTF.

This clone was seen a single time. This chain links TRBV24-1 with TRBJ2-3; 9 nucleotides align to TRBD2. Germline CDR1 reads KGHDR; CDR2 reads SFDVKD. The length of the CDR3 is 17 residues. Trimming cost V 0 bases and J 3 bases; bases outside gene matches: 6. The CDR3 DNA is TGTGCCACCAGTGATTTGCCGGGCGGGAGGGGGACAGATACGCAGTATTTT. Encoded protein: CATSDLPGGRGTDTQYF.

This sequence joins TRBV28 and TRBJ2-3; D is perhaps TRBD2 (6 bases). V shed 4 bases and J shed 3 bases, with 14 bases lying between them. This CDR3 is built from 15 residues. Germline assignment: CDR1 MDHEN and CDR2 SYDVKM. The CDR3 region is CASSSSKRGTDTQYF. The CDR3 nucleotides are TGTGCCAGCAGTTCGTCTAAACGGGGGACAGATACGCAGTATTTT.

The CDR3 spells CSASVGETSNGYTF. CDR3 sequence (DNA): TGCAGTGCTAGTGTCGGGGAGACATCGAATGGCTACACCTTC. The chain has TRBV20-1 and TRBJ1-2; D is uncertain. The CDR3 is 14 residues long. The germline V gene encodes CDR1 DFQATT and CDR2 SNEGSKA (reference sequence). Trimming pared 3 bases from V and 6 bases from J, leaving 17 bases between.

The CDR3 DNA is TGCGCCAGCAGCCCCGGACTAGTAGGTGAGCAGTACTTC. It is translated as CASSPGLVGEQYF. The J gene is TRBJ2-7, the V gene TRBV4-1; TRBD2 agrees at 7 bases. J gave up 7 bases and V 4 bases, and 7 bases lay outside the gene matches. Germline assignment: CDR1 MGHRA and CDR2 YSYEKL. The CDR3 totals 13 residues.

This chain's CDR3 is CASSQASGQGSAFF. The CDR3 DNA reads as TGTGCCAGCAGCCAAGCGTCGGGACAGGGATCAGCTTTCTTT. The gene calls are TRBV3-1 (or the pseudogene TRBV3-2) and TRBJ1-1, with TRBD1 identical over 9 bases. J was trimmed by 10 bases and V by 1 base; bases with no gene match: 7. CDR1 is LGHDT, CDR2 YNNKEL, per germline (reference sequence). This CDR3 spans 14 amino acids.

The V gene is TRBV18, the J gene TRBJ1-3; no firm D call. Trimming shortened V by 3 bases and J by 3 bases, and 18 bases separated the two germline ends. Per the germline V gene, CDR1 is KGHSH and CDR2 is LQKENI. The CDR3 consists of 17 residues. In DNA form, the CDR3 reads TGTGCCAGCTCACCCCTCAGGCAGCCAAATGATGGAAACACCATATATTTT. Residues: CASSPLRQPNDGNTIYF.

V gene TRBV7-2 combines with J gene TRBJ2-5; 12 bases align to TRBD1. Germline trimming cut 5 bases from V and 2 bases from J; bases unmatched to any gene: 6. The germline CDR1 and CDR2 sequences are SGHTA and FQGNSA. This CDR3 has 16 residues. CDR3 in DNA: TGTGCCAGCAGCGACCGGGACAGGGGGCTACAAGAGACCCAGTACTTC. Its protein product is CASSDRDRGLQETQYF.

V gene TRBV11-2 combines with J gene TRBJ2-5; 11 bases line up with TRBD1. The CDR3 extends over 15 amino acids. CDR1 SGHAT and CDR2 FQNNGV come from the germline V gene. The trim removed 1 base at V and 5 bases at J, leaving 3 bases unmatched. CDR3 nucleotide sequence: TGTGCCAGCAGCTTAGGGACAGGGGGCTTGGAGACCCAGTACTTC. Its translation: CASSLGTGGLETQYF.

This chain joins TRBV27 and TRBJ2-2; a weak D match, TRBD2 (7 bases). V was clipped by 5 bases and J by 7 bases, with 14 bases between them. This CDR3 is built from 14 residues. The germline V gene encodes CDR1 MNHEY and CDR2 SMNVEV (reference sequence). In DNA form, the CDR3 reads TGTGCCAGCAGTGATAGGGGGGGCGGCGGGGAGCTGTTTTTT. It translates to CASSDRGGGGELFF.

Written as DNA, the CDR3 is TGCGCCAGCAGCTCCCCGGGCGGGCTAGCTAATTACAATGAGCAGTTCTTC. This codes for CASSSPGGLANYNEQFF. The chain recombines TRBV5-1 with TRBJ2-1, with D possibly TRBD2 on 5 matching bases. From germline, CDR1 is SGHRS and CDR2 YFSETQ. The germline V and J ends were trimmed by 3 bases and 4 bases, with 20 bases remaining between them. The CDR3 spans 17 residues.

This clone has only a few counts. V is TRBV18 and J is TRBJ2-1; 14 bases are shared with TRBD2. The CDR3 length is 19 residues. Germline CDR1 is KGHSH and CDR2 is LQKENI. Trimming cost V 6 bases and J 1 base; bases outside gene matches: 11. This chain's CDR3 is CASSYAGLAGVSSYNEQFF. CDR3 nucleotides: TGTGCCAGCTCCTACGCGGGACTAGCGGGAGTTAGTTCCTACAATGAGCAGTTCTTC.

The rearrangement uses TRBV28 and TRBJ2-2, with 7 bases matching TRBD2. V was pared by 7 bases and J by 7 bases, with 9 bases of the junction left unmatched. The germline gives CDR1 MDHEN, CDR2 SYDVKM. The CDR3 is 14 residues long. For the CDR3, the DNA is TGTGCCAGCACCCTGGGAGGGAGCCGCGGGGAGCTGTTTTTT. Amino acid sequence: CASTLGGSRGELFF.

V gene TRBV2 combines with J gene TRBJ2-3, with TRBD2 matching over 7 bases. V gave up 6 bases and J gave up 0 bases; unmatched junction bases: 9. This CDR3 has 16 residues. The germline V gene has CDR1 SNHLY and CDR2 FYNNEI. This chain's CDR3 is CASSLIGGGSTDTQYF. DNA for the CDR3: TGTGCCAGCAGCCTCATTGGGGGAGGGAGCACAGATACGCAGTATTTT.

The chain is built from TRBV2 and TRBJ2-7; 7 positions agree with TRBD1. Trimming took 7 bases from V and 1 from J; bases not matched to a gene: 7. In germline, CDR1 is SNHLY, CDR2 FYNNEI. This CDR3 has 14 amino acids. In nucleotides, the CDR3 is TGTGCCAGCATTTCGGACAGGTGGTCCTACGAGCAGTACTTC. Its translation is CASISDRWSYEQYF.

The gene calls are TRBV12-3 or TRBV12-4 and TRBJ1-3, with 7 positions matching TRBD1. The CDR3 runs 12 residues. Unmatched junction bases numbered 2, after V lost 2 bases and J lost 10 bases. CDR3 DNA sequence: TGTGCCAGCAGTTTACCGACAGGGACCATATATTTT. Its protein product is CASSLPTGTIYF.

This sequence joins TRBV28 and TRBJ2-7; 9 positions match TRBD1. V shed 2 bases and J 0 bases; nucleotides not matched to a gene: 8. The CDR3 sequence is 17 residues long. The germline gives CDR1 MDHEN, CDR2 SYDVKM. CDR3 amino acids: CASSLDYRGLASYEQYF. The CDR3 region has the DNA TGTGCCAGCAGTTTAGACTACAGGGGGCTAGCCTCCTACGAGCAGTACTTC.

The V and J genes are TRBV5-1 and TRBJ2-1, with a weak D call TRBD2 (6 bases). CDR1 SGHRS and CDR2 YFSETQ come from the germline V gene. This CDR3 spans 17 amino acids. V lost 2 bases to trimming and J lost 1 base, with 16 bases between them. The chain's CDR3 is CASSLSLLALSYNEQFF. CDR3 nucleotide sequence: TGCGCCAGCAGCTTATCACTTCTAGCGTTATCCTACAATGAGCAGTTCTTC.

The chain has TRBV28 and TRBJ1-5; D ambiguous. This CDR3 region has 14 residues. The V and J ends lost 6 bases and 8 bases respectively, with 17 bases between them. Germline-derived CDR1 and CDR2 are MDHEN and SYDVKM. CDR3 DNA: TGTGCCAGCAGGGACTTTATCTCTCCTGAGCCCCAGCATTTT. Residues: CASRDFISPEPQHF.

This clone is termed medium-sized (0.01 to 0.1%). The CDR3 is CASSPGQDTEAFF. As DNA, the CDR3 is TGTGCCAGCTCACCGGGACAGGACACTGAAGCTTTCTTT. V usage is TRBV18 and J usage is TRBJ1-1, with TRBD1 identical over 8 bases. Germline V lookup: CDR1 KGHSH, CDR2 LQKENI. CDR3 length: 13 amino acids. V gave up 3 bases and J gave up 3 bases; unmatched junction bases: 0.

This clone turned up a few times. The chain has TRBV9 and TRBJ2-2; 12 bases are shared with TRBD1. V gave up 0 bases and J gave up 0 bases; unmatched junction bases: 3. The CDR3 totals 18 residues. The germline gives CDR1 SGDLS, CDR2 YYNGEE. CDR3 loop: CASSVVRDRGPNTGELFF. CDR3 sequence (DNA): TGTGCCAGCAGCGTAGTTCGGGACAGGGGGCCGAACACCGGGGAGCTGTTTTTT.

The CDR3 reads CASSLSGNTQYF. CDR3 in DNA: TGTGCCAGCAGCCTATCAGGGAATACGCAGTATTTT. The chain carries TRBV5-6 and TRBJ2-3; possible D gene TRBD1, 5 bases. V was shortened by 4 bases and J by 7 bases, with 10 bases between the two germline ends. There are 12 residues in the CDR3. Germline CDR1 reads SGHDT; CDR2 reads YYEEEE.

This chain uses TRBV27 with TRBJ1-1, with a weak D call TRBD1 (5 bases). Germline V gene data show CDR1 as MNHEY and CDR2 as SMNVEV (reference sequence). V was cut by 3 bases and J by 11 bases, with 16 bases left in between. There are 13 residues in the CDR3. The CDR3 DNA reads TGTGCCAGCAGTTTGGGGGGTGGCGAGCCGGCTTTCTTT. Residues: CASSLGGGEPAFF.

The J gene is TRBJ2-1, the V gene TRBV10-2; D might be TRBD2 (7 bases). The CDR3 length is 13 residues. The germline V gene has CDR1 WSHSY and CDR2 SAAADI. The germline V and J ends were trimmed by 7 bases and 9 bases, with 16 bases remaining between them. CDR3 amino acids: CASTAGAGFEQFF. CDR3 DNA sequence: TGCGCCAGCACTGCGGGGGCGGGATTTGAGCAGTTCTTC.

The chain carries TRBV27 and TRBJ2-7; TRBD1 aligns across 7 bases. CDR3 length equals 19 residues. J was trimmed by 3 bases and V by 5 bases; bases with no gene match: 22. CDR1 is MNHEY, CDR2 SMNVEV, per germline (reference sequence). CDR3 bases: TGTGCCAGCAGTCCTCCAGGCAGGGGGAGAATAAGTAGGGGCTACGAGCAGTACTTC. Its protein is CASSPPGRGRISRGYEQYF.

The chain is built from TRBV6-1 and TRBJ1-4; TRBD1 matches at 9 bases. This CDR3 spans 16 amino acids. Unmatched junction bases numbered 11, after V lost 4 bases and J lost 8 bases. Per germline, CDR1 MNHNS and CDR2 SASEGT. This CDR3 reads CASSVTPGQGREKLFF. The DNA of the CDR3 is TGTGCCAGCAGTGTTACCCCGGGACAGGGTCGGGAAAAACTGTTTTTT.

This clone was seen only once. The chain recombines TRBV9 with TRBJ1-5; D ambiguous. In germline, CDR1 is SGDLS, CDR2 YYNGEE. The ends were cut back, 7 bases at V and 2 bases at J, with 7 bases in the middle. CDR3 size: 12 residues. In DNA, the CDR3 is TGTGCCAGCGGGGAGGGCAATCAGCCCCAGCATTTT. Its protein is CASGEGNQPQHF. Full variable domain (remainder filled in from reference TRBV9 and TRBJ1-5): DSGVTQTPKHLITATGQRVTLRCSPRSGDLSVYWYQQSLDQGLQFLIQYYNGEERAKGNILERFSAQQFPDLHSELNLSSLELGDSALYFCASGEGNQPQHFGDGTRLSIL.